These 17 T cell receptor beta chains share one sample of origin, sequenced in a study of radiotherapy plus CTLA-4 blockade in lung cancer. Profiling relied on immunoSEQ multiplex PCR, and the TCRdb table lists in-frame clones only, not all of them. The repertoire has 35,000 to 50,000 clones, 65% to 75% of them found once; the top ten carry 20% to 25%. The sample here was peripheral blood, taken from a patient treated with radiotherapy plus ipilimumab. The source is a human donor with non-small cell lung cancer who had a partial response to radiotherapy plus ipilimumab.

The chain has TRBV28 and TRBJ2-2, with 10 positions matching TRBD1. After removal of 0 bases from V and 5 bases from J, the junction contained 0 bases not matched to a gene. In germline, CDR1 is MDHEN, CDR2 SYDVKM. The CDR3 runs to 15 residues. The CDR3 sequence: CASSLWGQGTGELFF. DNA for the CDR3: TGTGCCAGCAGTTTATGGGGACAGGGGACCGGGGAGCTGTTTTTT.

In its sample, this clone was seen once. The rearrangement uses TRBV18 and TRBJ2-7, with TRBD1 matching 9 bases. The CDR3 is made up of 14 amino acids. V was pared by 3 bases and J by 5 bases, with 5 bases of the junction left unmatched. Germline V gene data show CDR1 as KGHSH and CDR2 as LQKENI. Here the CDR3 DNA reads TGTGCCAGCTCACCGACAGGGGGTGACAACGAGCAGTACTTC. Protein sequence: CASSPTGGDNEQYF.

The chain carries TRBV30 and TRBJ2-1; 7 nucleotides line up with TRBD2. The germline CDR1 and CDR2 sequences are GTSNPN and SVGIG (reference sequence). CDR3 size: 17 residues. The V segment lost 5 bases and the J segment 4 bases; nucleotides outside the gene matches: 17. Written as DNA, the CDR3 is TGTGCCTGGGCTCGTACTAGCGCGGGTGGGACTTACAATGAGCAGTTCTTC. Protein sequence: CAWARTSAGGTYNEQFF.

The chain links TRBV6-5 to TRBJ2-1; 11 bases match TRBD2. The CDR3 is 16 residues long. From germline, CDR1 is MNHEY and CDR2 SVGAGI. V shed 3 bases and J 6 bases; nucleotides not matched to a gene: 7. Written as DNA, the CDR3 is TGTGCCAGCAGTTATGGCCTAGCGGGGGGTACCAATGAGCAGTTCTTC. Translated: CASSYGLAGGTNEQFF.

The V call is TRBV27, the J call TRBJ1-1, with TRBD1 matching over 11 bases. Germline CDR1 is MNHEY and CDR2 is SMNVEV (reference sequence). This CDR3 has 14 residues. Trimming at V came to 5 bases and at J to 10 bases, leaving 9 bases not matched to a gene. The CDR3: CASSPPGTGGRAFF. CDR3 DNA sequence: TGTGCCAGCAGTCCTCCCGGGACAGGGGGTAGAGCTTTCTTT.

The chain has TRBV7-8 and TRBJ1-1; TRBD1 might be the D (6 bases). The CDR3 length is 13 residues. The germline V and J ends were trimmed by 7 bases and 7 bases, with 16 bases remaining between them. Germline V lookup: CDR1 SGHVS, CDR2 FQNEAQ. CDR3 residues: CASTGTRGGEAFF. CDR3 nucleotide sequence: TGTGCCAGCACCGGCACCAGGGGTGGTGAAGCTTTCTTT.

This clone was counted between two and nine times. The chain combines TRBV10-3 with TRBJ2-7; D is unresolved. Between the trimmed V and J ends, which lost 0 bases and 7 bases, there was a span of 10 bases. Germline-derived CDR1 and CDR2 are ENHRY and SYGVKD. CDR3 length equals 13 residues. CDR3 in amino acids: CAISESSREEQYF. In nucleotides, the CDR3 is TGTGCCATCAGTGAGTCGTCGAGAGAAGAGCAGTACTTC.

V gene TRBV19 combines with J gene TRBJ2-1, with 13 bases that match TRBD2. The CDR3 consists of 15 residues. Germline CDR1 LNHDA, CDR2 SQIVND (reference sequence). J gave up 2 bases and V 9 bases, and 4 bases lay outside the gene matches. The CDR3 protein is CASGTSGTTYNEQFF. DNA for the CDR3: TGTGCCAGCGGGACTAGCGGGACCACCTACAATGAGCAGTTCTTC.

This clone came up a few times. This chain uses TRBV29-1 with TRBJ2-2; 12 bases align to TRBD2. Germline V gene sequence: CDR1 SQVTM, CDR2 ANQGSEA. There are 14 residues in the CDR3. Trimming removed 6 bases from V and 7 bases from J; junction bases left unmatched: 6. CDR3 protein: CSVRLAGEHGELFF. CDR3 in DNA: TGCAGCGTGAGACTAGCGGGAGAACACGGGGAGCTGTTTTTT.

The chain carries TRBV18 and TRBJ2-5; TRBD2 matches 14 bases. Germline loops: CDR1 KGHSH, CDR2 LQKENI. Trimming removed 6 bases from V and 11 bases from J; junction bases left unmatched: 14. CDR3 size: 16 residues. The CDR3 DNA sequence: TGTGCCAGCTCTCCCCCGCCGGGACTAGCGGGAGAGGAGCAGTACTTC. Amino acids: CASSPPPGLAGEEQYF.

CDR3 sequence (DNA): TGTGCCAGCAGCCAAGATCTCATCTTGCTAGCGGGAGCCCTTGAGCAGTTCTTC. Its protein product is CASSQDLILLAGALEQFF. The chain has TRBV5-5 and TRBJ2-1, with 10 bases matching TRBD2. Germline CDR1 SGHKS, CDR2 YYEKEE (reference sequence). CDR3 size: 18 residues. Losses at the gene ends were 4 bases for V and 9 bases for J; bases not matched to a gene: 19.

This rearrangement joins TRBV6-5 to TRBJ2-3, with TRBD1 matching 8 bases. Germline V gives CDR1 MNHEY, CDR2 SVGAGI. V shed 2 bases, J shed 4 bases, and the junction held 5 bases outside the gene matches. The CDR3 is 15 residues long. CDR3 in amino acids: CASSYVPGGADTQYF. The CDR3 nucleotides read TGTGCCAGCAGTTACGTTCCAGGGGGCGCAGATACGCAGTATTTT.

This clone was detected a few times. The V call is TRBV30, the J call TRBJ1-5; D is possibly TRBD1 (5 bases). Looked up from germline, CDR1 is GTSNPN and CDR2 is SVGIG (reference sequence). CDR3 size: 14 residues. V dropped 2 bases and J dropped 0 bases, with 8 bases sitting between them. In DNA, the CDR3 is TGTGCCTGGAGTCAGGGTGATAGCAATCAGCCCCAGCATTTT. This codes for CAWSQGDSNQPQHF.

The rearrangement joins TRBV28 to TRBJ1-4, with a weak D call TRBD1 (5 bases). CDR1 is MDHEN and CDR2 is SYDVKM in the germline V gene. Trimming removed 9 bases at V and 3 bases at J, with 11 bases between. The CDR3 length is 13 residues. The CDR3 protein is CASLDSSNEKLFF. The CDR3 DNA reads as TGTGCCAGTCTCGACAGCTCTAATGAAAAACTGTTTTTT.

The CDR3 nucleotides read TGTGCCAGCAGCTCGCCCCCCTACAGGGGAAGTTCCCAAAATGAGCAGTTCTTC. The encoded protein is CASSSPPYRGSSQNEQFF. The chain employs TRBV11-1 and TRBJ2-1; TRBD1 matches at 7 bases. The germline V gene has CDR1 SGHAT and CDR2 FQDESV (reference sequence). CDR3 length: 18 amino acids. The trim removed 4 bases at V and 7 bases at J, leaving 19 bases unmatched.

The chain couples TRBV18 to TRBJ1-1; the D gene is possibly TRBD1 (6 bases). Germline CDR1 KGHSH, CDR2 LQKENI. Trimming removed 2 bases from V and 5 bases from J, with 18 bases in between. This CDR3 is 16 amino acids long. The CDR3 bases are TGTGCCAGCTCACCAGGTAACACGGCAGGGGTGACTGAAGCTTTCTTT. It codes for CASSPGNTAGVTEAFF.

This rearrangement joins TRBV5-1 to TRBJ1-2; 7 bases are a match to TRBD1. After removal of 1 base from V and 4 bases from J, the junction contained 4 bases not matched to a gene. Germline V gene lookup returns CDR1 SGHRS and CDR2 YFSETQ. The CDR3 is made up of 14 amino acids. The CDR3 DNA reads as TGCGCCAGCAGCTTGCGGGACAGCCTCTATGGCTACACCTTC. As protein: CASSLRDSLYGYTF.